This TCR beta chain emerged from a study of human T cells and chemical hapten exposure. Study context: Subjects had 2% DPC placed on about 2 cm by about 2 cm of upper inner arm skin for sensitization. Each patch test put 0.01% DPC on the upper back, and results were read at 6 days.

Per the germline V gene, CDR1 is MNHEY and CDR2 is SVGAGI. V lost 6 bases to trimming and J lost 0 bases, with 14 bases between them. The CDR3 consists of 15 residues. The time point: patch test 1, 2 weeks after DPC sensitization. Treatment given: therapeutic diphenylcyclopropenone sensitization with weekly scalp DPC. Per the original data handling: Sample TCR totals centred on a median of around 100,000, ranging roughly 20,000 to 750,000. TCRdb re-called the RACE reads through MiXCR, storing one row per CDR3 protein. Here the V and J calls rest on TCRdb's processing, not on the authors' analysis. The table shows about 360,000 distinct CDR3 sequences, with around 7% occurring only once. Whole-study results and caveats: No alteration of TCRs above 1 in 1000 frequency was seen with DPC sensitization.

The table lists this clonotype with many counts. Its cognate antigen is unknown. The J gene is TRBJ1-1, the V gene TRBV6-5; D may be TRBD1 (6 bases). The sample in question was whole blood, obtained in connection with sensitization to the hapten diphenylcyclopropenone (DPC). This clonotype originated in a woman under 30 with alopecia areata. Some clones in this sample may be carry-over from other donors' samples. The CDR3 region has the DNA TGTGCCAGCAGGCGCCGGGGGCCGCTGAACACTGAAGCTTTCTTT. It encodes CASRRRGPLNTEAFF.